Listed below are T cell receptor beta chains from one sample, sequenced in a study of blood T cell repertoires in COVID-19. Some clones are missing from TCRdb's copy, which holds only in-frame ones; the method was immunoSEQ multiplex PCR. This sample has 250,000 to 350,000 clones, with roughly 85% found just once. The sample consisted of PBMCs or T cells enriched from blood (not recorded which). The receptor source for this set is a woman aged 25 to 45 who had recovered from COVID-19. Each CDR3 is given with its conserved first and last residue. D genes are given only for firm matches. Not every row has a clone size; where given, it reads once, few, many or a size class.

CDR3 protein: CASSYGGQVQVEQYF; CDR3 DNA: TGTGCCAGCAGTTACGGTGGCCAGGTCCAAGTCGAGCAGTACTTC; J gene: TRBJ2-7; V gene: TRBV6-5; D gene: NA; clone size: NA
CDR3 protein: CASTSYSQGANYGYTF; CDR3 DNA: TGTGCCAGCACCTCATATAGTCAGGGGGCTAACTATGGCTACACCTTC; J gene: TRBJ1-2; V gene: TRBV5-5; D gene: TRBD1; clone size: NA
CDR3 protein: CATSSLKGLGGNYGYTF; CDR3 DNA: TGTGCCACCAGCAGCCTCAAGGGGCTTGGGGGCAACTATGGCTACACCTTC; J gene: TRBJ1-2; V gene: TRBV15; D gene: NA; clone size: NA
CDR3 protein: CASSPEGRGDIQYF; CDR3 DNA: TGTGCCAGCTCACCAGAGGGGAGGGGAGACATTCAGTACTTC; J gene: TRBJ2-4; V gene: TRBV18; D gene: TRBD2; clone size: NA
CDR3 protein: CATSSAGPRGGGETQYF; CDR3 DNA: TGTGCCACCAGCAGCGCAGGTCCGCGGGGGGGCGGAGAGACCCAGTACTTC; J gene: TRBJ2-5; V gene: TRBV15; D gene: TRBD2; clone size: NA
CDR3 protein: CASSLYTPQGNEQFF; CDR3 DNA: TGTGCCAGCAGTTTATATACCCCCCAGGGGAATGAGCAGTTCTTC; J gene: TRBJ2-1; V gene: TRBV27; D gene: NA; clone size: few
CDR3 protein: CASSSLRGETGELFF; CDR3 DNA: TGTGCCAGCTCCTCGCTGCGGGGAGAGACCGGGGAGCTGTTTTTT; J gene: TRBJ2-2; V gene: TRBV18; D gene: NA; clone size: NA
CDR3 protein: CASSPPSGGADTQYF; CDR3 DNA: TGTGCCAGCTCACCACCCAGCGGGGGGGCCGATACGCAGTATTTT; J gene: TRBJ2-3; V gene: TRBV18; D gene: TRBD2; clone size: NA
CDR3 protein: CAWNSGHRNYEQYF; CDR3 DNA: TGTGCCTGGAACTCGGGACACCGAAACTACGAGCAGTACTTC; J gene: TRBJ2-7; V gene: TRBV30; D gene: NA; clone size: NA
CDR3 protein: CASSEVPAGRRQPQHF; CDR3 DNA: TGTGCCAGCAGTGAAGTGCCGGCGGGACGTCGACAGCCCCAGCATTTT; J gene: TRBJ1-5; V gene: TRBV6-1; D gene: NA; clone size: NA
CDR3 protein: CASRPPGLKYNEQFF; CDR3 DNA: TGTGCCAGCAGACCTCCGGGACTAAAGTACAATGAGCAGTTCTTC; J gene: TRBJ2-1; V gene: TRBV27; D gene: TRBD2; clone size: NA
CDR3 protein: CASSLGSGVAYEQYF; CDR3 DNA: TGTGCCAGCAGCTTAGGCTCCGGGGTAGCCTACGAGCAGTACTTC; J gene: TRBJ2-7; V gene: TRBV7-3; D gene: NA; clone size: few
CDR3 protein: CASSYTGQARGKAFF; CDR3 DNA: TGTGCCAGCAGTTACACGGGACAGGCTAGAGGGAAAGCTTTCTTT; J gene: TRBJ1-1; V gene: TRBV6-5; D gene: TRBD1; clone size: few
CDR3 protein: CASSPYTSGGTDTQYF; CDR3 DNA: TGTGCCAGCTCCCCCTACACTAGCGGGGGGACAGATACGCAGTATTTT; J gene: TRBJ2-3; V gene: TRBV18; D gene: TRBD2; clone size: NA
CDR3 protein: CASSALRQGPNEKLFF; CDR3 DNA: TGTGCCAGCAGCGCACTAAGACAGGGGCCTAATGAAAAACTGTTTTTT; J gene: TRBJ1-4; V gene: TRBV7-8; D gene: TRBD1; clone size: NA